These T cell receptor beta chains were read from a single sample in a study of T cell responses to AZD1222 COVID-19 vaccine. Generated by immunoSEQ multiplex PCR, the TCRdb table keeps only in-frame clones and is missing some. In the table there are under 170,000 clones, 92% of which are singletons. Sequencing was performed on peripheral blood, taken 28 days after the second AZD1222 dose. Receptors were obtained from an adult who received the AZD1222 COVID-19 vaccine. CDR3s include the opening cysteine and the closing phenylalanine or tryptophan. D genes are given only for firm matches. Not all rows give a size; the values are once, few, many and, for expanded clones, a class.

>TRBJ2-1|TRBV7-2|TRBD2|-
CASSATSGNNEQFF
TGTGCCAGCAGCGCGACTAGCGGGAACAATGAGCAGTTCTTC
>TRBJ2-7|TRBV29-1|-|-
CSVGVGTSSSYEQYF
TGCAGCGTTGGGGTGGGGACTTCAAGCTCCTACGAGCAGTACTTC
>TRBJ1-5|TRBV27|-|-
CASSPASGDLSNQPQHF
TGTGCCAGCAGTCCTGCGTCTGGGGACCTTAGCAATCAGCCCCAGCATTTT
>TRBJ2-5|TRBV7-2|-|-
CASSLPGFRETQYF
TGTGCCAGCAGCTTACCGGGGTTTCGGGAGACCCAGTACTTC
>TRBJ2-2|TRBV29-1|-|-
CSAGNTGELFF
TGCAGCGCTGGAAACACCGGGGAGCTGTTTTTT
>TRBJ1-2|TRBV5-1|-|-
CASSLLSAGTNYGYTF
TGCGCCAGCAGCTTGCTGTCTGCAGGGACCAACTATGGCTACACCTTC
>TRBJ1-5|TRBV28|-|-
CASSSWAPGGNQPQHF
TGTGCCAGCAGTTCCTGGGCACCCGGGGGGAATCAGCCCCAGCATTTT
>TRBJ2-7|TRBV18|-|-
CASSPGGHLGSYF
TGTGCCAGCTCACCGGGCGGCCACCTCGGATCGTACTTC
>TRBJ2-3|TRBV2|-|-
CASSGSGDTQYF
TGTGCCAGCAGTGGTTCCGGAGATACGCAGTATTTT
>TRBJ1-1|TRBV18|-|-
CASSPGTGADTEAFF
TGTGCCAGCTCACCAGGGACGGGGGCGGACACTGAAGCTTTCTTT
>TRBJ2-3|TRBV11-1|TRBD1|-
CASSLQGASGADTQYF
TGTGCCAGCAGCTTACAGGGGGCGTCTGGGGCAGATACGCAGTATTTT
>TRBJ1-1|TRBV24-1|-|-
CATSDGGSEAFF
TGTGCCACCAGTGATGGGGGGTCTGAAGCTTTCTTT
>TRBJ2-7|TRBV28|TRBD2|once
CASSGGSDDEQYF
TGTGCCAGCAGTGGCGGGAGTGACGACGAGCAGTACTTC
>TRBJ2-1|TRBV2|TRBD1|-
CASSTGQYNEQFF
TGTGCCAGCAGCACGGGACAGTACAATGAGCAGTTCTTC
>TRBJ2-5|TRBV5-1|-|once
CASSSFGVGETQYF
TGCGCCAGCAGCTCGTTCGGGGTTGGGGAGACCCAGTACTTC
>TRBJ2-7|TRBV7-9|TRBD1|-
CASSPKDRGYEQYF
TGTGCCAGCAGCCCGAAAGACAGGGGATACGAGCAGTACTTC
>TRBJ1-5|TRBV28|-|-
CASIDSPRGQPQHF
TGTGCCAGCATAGACTCTCCCAGGGGTCAGCCCCAGCATTTT
>TRBJ1-4|TRBV2|TRBD1|-
CASRDRSEKLFF
TGTGCCAGCCGGGACAGATCCGAAAAACTGTTTTTT
>TRBJ2-1|TRBV4-1|TRBD1|once
CASRRQGHYNEQFF
TGCGCCAGCAGAAGACAGGGTCACTACAATGAGCAGTTCTTC
>TRBJ1-1|TRBV10-1|TRBD1|-
CASSESLGQGYMAFF
TGCGCCAGCAGTGAATCCCTGGGACAGGGGTATATGGCTTTCTTT
>TRBJ2-7|TRBV29-1|TRBD1|-
CSVNVRDRGSYEQYF
TGCAGCGTTAACGTCCGCGACAGGGGTTCTTACGAGCAGTACTTC
>TRBJ1-2|TRBV28|-|-
CASSLPGTAFNYGYTF
TGTGCCAGCAGTTTACCCGGGACCGCCTTTAACTATGGCTACACCTTC
>TRBJ1-2|TRBV6-1|-|-
CASSEARGYYGYTF
TGTGCCAGCAGTGAAGCTCGGGGTTACTATGGCTACACCTTC
>TRBJ2-7|TRBV18|TRBD1|-
CASSPETGVYEQYF
TGTGCCAGCTCACCAGAGACAGGGGTTTACGAGCAGTACTTC
>TRBJ1-1|TRBV24-1|TRBD1|-
CATSDTRTGGGEAFF
TGTGCCACCAGTGATACGCGGACAGGGGGTGGTGAAGCTTTCTTT
>TRBJ1-4|TRBV28|TRBD1|-
CASSGTEPEKLFF
TGTGCCAGCAGCGGGACAGAGCCTGAAAAACTGTTTTTT
>TRBJ2-3|TRBV7-9|-|once
CASSPSRGLSTDTQYF
TGTGCCAGCAGCCCATCACGGGGGCTTTCCACAGATACGCAGTATTTT
>TRBJ1-5|TRBV21-1|-|-
CASTNPFAQHF
TGTGCCAGCACCAACCCTTTTGCCCAGCATTTT
>TRBJ2-7|TRBV7-2|-|-
CASSLYEAYEQYF
TGTGCCAGCAGCTTATACGAGGCCTACGAGCAGTACTTC
>TRBJ2-5|TRBV27|TRBD1|-
CASSQRTGRETQYF
TGTGCCAGCAGCCAACGGACAGGCCGAGAGACCCAGTACTTC
>TRBJ1-2|TRBV20-1|TRBD1|once
CSASWDSYGYTF
TGCAGTGCTAGTTGGGACAGCTATGGCTACACCTTC
>TRBJ2-7|TRBV27|TRBD2|-
CASSLSPPGLAGPEQYF
TGTGCCAGCAGTTTATCCCCTCCGGGACTAGCGGGACCCGAGCAGTACTTC
>TRBJ1-5|TRBV15|-|-
CATSEGKASDSNQPQHF
TGTGCCACCAGTGAAGGGAAGGCCAGCGATAGCAATCAGCCCCAGCATTTT